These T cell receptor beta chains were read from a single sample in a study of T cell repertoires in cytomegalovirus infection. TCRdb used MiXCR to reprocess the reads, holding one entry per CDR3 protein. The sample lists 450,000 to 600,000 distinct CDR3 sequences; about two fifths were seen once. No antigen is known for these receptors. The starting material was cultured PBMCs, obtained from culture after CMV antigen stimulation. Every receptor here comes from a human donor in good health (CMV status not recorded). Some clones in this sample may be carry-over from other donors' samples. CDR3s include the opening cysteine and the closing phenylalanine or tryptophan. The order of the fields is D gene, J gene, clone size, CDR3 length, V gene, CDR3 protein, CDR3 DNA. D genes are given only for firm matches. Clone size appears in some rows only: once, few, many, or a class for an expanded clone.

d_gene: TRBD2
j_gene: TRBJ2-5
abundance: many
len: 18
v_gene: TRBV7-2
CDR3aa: CASSPPGLAGGGLETQYF
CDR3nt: TGTGCCAGCAGTCCTCCGGGACTAGCGGGAGGGGGGCTGGAGACCCAGTACTTC

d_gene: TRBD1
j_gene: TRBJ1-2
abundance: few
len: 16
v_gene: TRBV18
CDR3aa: CASSRGLPDRMNGYTF
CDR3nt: TGTGCCAGCTCACGGGGATTACCGGACAGGATGAATGGCTACACCTTC

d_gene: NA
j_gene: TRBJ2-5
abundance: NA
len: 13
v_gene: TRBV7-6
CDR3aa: CASSPDGGETQYF
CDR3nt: TGTGCCAGCAGCCCGGACGGCGGAGAGACCCAGTACTTC

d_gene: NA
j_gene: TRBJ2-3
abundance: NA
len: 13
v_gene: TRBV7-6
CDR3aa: CASSLAQWDTQYF
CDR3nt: TGTGCCAGCAGCTTAGCCCAGTGGGATACGCAGTATTTT

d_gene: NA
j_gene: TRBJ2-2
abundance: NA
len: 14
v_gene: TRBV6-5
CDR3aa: CASSLIPGTGELFF
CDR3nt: TGTGCCAGCAGTTTGATACCGGGCACCGGGGAGCTGTTTTTT

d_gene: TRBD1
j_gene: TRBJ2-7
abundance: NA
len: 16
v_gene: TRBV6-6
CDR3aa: CASIRSPLGTVYEQYF
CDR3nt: TGTGCCAGCATCCGATCACCCCTGGGGACAGTCTACGAGCAGTACTTC

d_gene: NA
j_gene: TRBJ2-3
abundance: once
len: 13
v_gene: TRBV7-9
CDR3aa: CASSFLGVDTQYF
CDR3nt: TGTGCCAGCAGCTTCCTCGGTGTAGATACGCAGTATTTT

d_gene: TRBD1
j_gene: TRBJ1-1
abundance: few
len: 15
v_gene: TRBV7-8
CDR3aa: CASSPRTGENTEAFF
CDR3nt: TGTGCCAGCAGCCCTAGGACAGGGGAGAACACTGAAGCTTTCTTT

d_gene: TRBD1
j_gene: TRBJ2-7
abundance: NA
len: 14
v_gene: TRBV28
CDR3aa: CASSHRDSLYEQYF
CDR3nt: TGTGCCAGCAGCCACCGGGACAGCCTCTACGAGCAGTACTTC

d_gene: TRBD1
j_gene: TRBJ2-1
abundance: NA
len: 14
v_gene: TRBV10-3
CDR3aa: CAISGRQGLNEQFF
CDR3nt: TGTGCCATCAGTGGGAGACAGGGATTGAATGAGCAGTTCTTC

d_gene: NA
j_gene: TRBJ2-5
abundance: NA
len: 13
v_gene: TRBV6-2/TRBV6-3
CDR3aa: CASSRPAPETQYF
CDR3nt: TGTGCCAGCAGTCGACCAGCCCCAGAGACCCAGTACTTC

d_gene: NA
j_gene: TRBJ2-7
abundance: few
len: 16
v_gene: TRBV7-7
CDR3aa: CASSSPGTRWAYEQYF
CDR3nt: TGTGCCAGCAGCTCACCCGGGACCCGATGGGCCTACGAGCAGTACTTC

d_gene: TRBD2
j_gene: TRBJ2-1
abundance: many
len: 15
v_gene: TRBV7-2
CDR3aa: CASSHIRGGYNEQFF
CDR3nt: TGTGCCAGCAGCCACATCCGGGGGGGATACAATGAGCAGTTCTTC

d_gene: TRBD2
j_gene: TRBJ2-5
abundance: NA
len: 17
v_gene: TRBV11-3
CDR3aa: CASSPGLAGVNQETQYF
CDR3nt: TGTGCCAGCAGCCCGGGACTAGCGGGGGTAAACCAAGAGACCCAGTACTTC

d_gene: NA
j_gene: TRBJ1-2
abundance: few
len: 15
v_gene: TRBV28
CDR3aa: CASSFSGSANYGYTF
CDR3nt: TGTGCCAGCAGTTTTTCTGGGTCAGCTAACTATGGCTACACCTTC

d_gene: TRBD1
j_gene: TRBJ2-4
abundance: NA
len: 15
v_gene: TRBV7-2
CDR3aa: CASSLGRGRPLGQYF
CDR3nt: TGTGCCAGCAGCTTAGGCAGGGGGCGCCCACTTGGTCAGTACTTC

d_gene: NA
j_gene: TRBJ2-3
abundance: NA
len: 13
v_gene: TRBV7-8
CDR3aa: CASSIQDTDTQYF
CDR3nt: TGTGCCAGCAGCATCCAGGACACAGATACGCAGTATTTT

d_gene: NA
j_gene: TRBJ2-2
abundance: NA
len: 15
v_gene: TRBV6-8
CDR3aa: CASSYLGGRAGELFF
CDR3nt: TGTGCCAGCAGTTACCTTGGGGGAAGGGCCGGGGAGCTGTTTTTT

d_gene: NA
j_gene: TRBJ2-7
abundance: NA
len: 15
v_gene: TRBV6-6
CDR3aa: CASSYEGVTTYEQYF
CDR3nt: TGTGCCAGCAGTTACGAGGGAGTGACGACCTACGAGCAGTACTTC

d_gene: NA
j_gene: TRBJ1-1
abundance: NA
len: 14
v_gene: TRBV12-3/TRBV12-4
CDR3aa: CASSLNREGTEAFF
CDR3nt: TGTGCCAGCAGCCTCAACAGGGAGGGCACTGAAGCTTTCTTT

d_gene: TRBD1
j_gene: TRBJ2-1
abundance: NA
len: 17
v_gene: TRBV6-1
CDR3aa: CASSAIDGTEPYNEQFF
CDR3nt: TGTGCCAGCAGCGCCATAGACGGGACAGAGCCCTACAATGAGCAGTTCTTC

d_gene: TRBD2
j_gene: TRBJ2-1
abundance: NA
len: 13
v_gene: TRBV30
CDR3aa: CAWPGTSGRRKFF
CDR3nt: TGTGCCTGGCCCGGGACTAGCGGGAGAAGGAAGTTCTTC